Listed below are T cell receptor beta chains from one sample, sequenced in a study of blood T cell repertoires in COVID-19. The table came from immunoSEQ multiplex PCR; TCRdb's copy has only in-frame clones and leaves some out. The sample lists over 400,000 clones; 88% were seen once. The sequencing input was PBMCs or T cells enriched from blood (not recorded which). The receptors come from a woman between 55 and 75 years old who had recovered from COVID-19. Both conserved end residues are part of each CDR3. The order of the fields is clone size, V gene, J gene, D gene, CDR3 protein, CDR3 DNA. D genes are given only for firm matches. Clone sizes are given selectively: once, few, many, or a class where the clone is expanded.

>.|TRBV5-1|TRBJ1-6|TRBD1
CASSLGTGGSSPLHF
TGCGCCAGCAGCTTGGGGACAGGGGGCTCTTCACCCCTCCACTTT
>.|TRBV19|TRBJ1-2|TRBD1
CASAELGTAANYGYTF
TGTGCCAGCGCCGAGCTCGGGACAGCTGCTAACTATGGCTACACCTTC
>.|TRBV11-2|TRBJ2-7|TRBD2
CASSLGLAPHEQYF
TGTGCCAGCAGCTTGGGACTAGCGCCCCACGAGCAGTACTTC
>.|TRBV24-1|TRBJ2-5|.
CATSPTSSETQYF
TGTGCCACCAGCCCCACTAGCAGCGAGACCCAGTACTTC
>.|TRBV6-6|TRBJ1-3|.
CASSYAGPGNTIYF
TGTGCCAGCAGTTACGCAGGGCCGGGAAACACCATATATTTT
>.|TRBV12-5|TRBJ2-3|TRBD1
CASGFLDREHTQYF
TGTGCTAGTGGTTTTTTGGACAGGGAACATACGCAGTATTTT
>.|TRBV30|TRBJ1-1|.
CAWSVQGYTEAFF
TGTGCCTGGAGTGTACAGGGCTACACTGAAGCTTTCTTT
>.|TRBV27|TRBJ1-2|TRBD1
CASSSTGGHGYTF
TGTGCCAGCAGTTCGACAGGGGGCCATGGCTACACCTTC
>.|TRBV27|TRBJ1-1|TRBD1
CASSLRPKGAWTEAFF
TGTGCCAGCAGCCTTAGGCCCAAGGGGGCTTGGACTGAAGCTTTCTTT
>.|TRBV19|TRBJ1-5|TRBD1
CASSRGTGPNQPQHF
TGTGCCAGTAGTCGAGGGACAGGTCCCAATCAGCCCCAGCATTTT
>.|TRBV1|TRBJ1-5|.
CTSSQSIGVWDRGHSNQPQHF
TGCACCAGCAGCCAATCGATAGGAGTATGGGACAGGGGGCATAGCAATCAGCCCCAGCATTTT
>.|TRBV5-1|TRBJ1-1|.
CASSLDGAKNTEAFF
TGCGCCAGCAGCTTGGATGGGGCCAAAAACACTGAAGCTTTCTTT
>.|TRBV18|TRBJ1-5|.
CASSPLPSGRGNNQPQHF
TGTGCCAGCTCACCACTACCCTCCGGCAGGGGAAACAATCAGCCCCAGCATTTT
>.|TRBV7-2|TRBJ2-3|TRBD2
CASSFPKGRGSGGTDTQYF
TGTGCCAGCAGCTTCCCGAAGGGGAGAGGTAGCGGGGGCACAGATACGCAGTATTTT
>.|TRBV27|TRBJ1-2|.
CASSLSGIYGYTF
TGTGCCAGCAGTTTGAGCGGGATCTATGGCTACACCTTC
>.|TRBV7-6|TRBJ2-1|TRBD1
CASSSRTGSAEQFF
TGTGCCAGCAGTTCAAGGACAGGGTCGGCTGAGCAGTTCTTC
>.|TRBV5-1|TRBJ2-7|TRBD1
CASSTTGFIEQYF
TGCGCCAGCAGCACGACAGGGTTTATCGAGCAGTACTTC
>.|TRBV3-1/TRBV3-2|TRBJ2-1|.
CASSQIHPIYSSYNEQFF
TGTGCCAGCAGCCAAATTCACCCCATTTACTCCTCCTACAATGAGCAGTTCTTC
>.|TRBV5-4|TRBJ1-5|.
CASSLAAGLRGNQPQHF
TGTGCCAGCAGCCTGGCGGCAGGCCTCAGGGGCAATCAGCCCCAGCATTTT
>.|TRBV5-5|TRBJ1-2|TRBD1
CASSSGQGFGYTF
TGTGCCAGCAGCTCGGGACAGGGGTTTGGCTACACCTTC
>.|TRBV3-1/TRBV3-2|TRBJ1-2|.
CASSQVVGQGYTF
TGTGCCAGCAGCCAAGTCGTAGGACAGGGCTACACCTTC
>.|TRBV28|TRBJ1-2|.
CASSLYFRDRGYTF
TGTGCCAGCAGTTTATATTTCAGGGATCGAGGCTACACCTTC
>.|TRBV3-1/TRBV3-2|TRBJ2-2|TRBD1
CASSQGQILNTGELFF
TGTGCCAGCAGCCAGGGACAGATCTTGAACACCGGGGAGCTGTTTTTT
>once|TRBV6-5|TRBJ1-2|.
CASTQGGSSNYGYTF
TGTGCCAGCACCCAAGGGGGAAGCTCAAACTATGGCTACACCTTC
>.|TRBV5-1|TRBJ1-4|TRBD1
CASSLLGTGANEKLFF
TGCGCCAGCAGCTTGTTGGGGACAGGTGCCAATGAAAAACTGTTTTTT
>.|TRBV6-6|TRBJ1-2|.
CASRAGTWGYGYTF
TGTGCCAGCAGGGCCGGGACATGGGGCTATGGCTACACCTTC
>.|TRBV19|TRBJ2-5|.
CASSIWTQETQYF
TGTGCCAGTAGTATTTGGACTCAAGAGACCCAGTACTTC
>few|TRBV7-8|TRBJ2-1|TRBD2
CASSLTSGGSPWFF
TGTGCCAGCAGCCTGACTAGCGGGGGCTCCCCCTGGTTCTTC
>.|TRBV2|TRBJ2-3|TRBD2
CASSDLAGVLGTDTQYF
TGTGCCAGCAGTGACCTAGCGGGGGTTCTCGGGACAGATACGCAGTATTTT
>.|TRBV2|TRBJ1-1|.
CASSERTPEAFF
TGTGCCAGCAGTGAAAGGACACCTGAAGCTTTCTTT
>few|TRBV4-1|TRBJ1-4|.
CASSQAIRRGPTNEKLFF
TGCGCCAGCAGCCAAGCTATTCGGCGGGGCCCAACTAATGAAAAACTGTTTTTT
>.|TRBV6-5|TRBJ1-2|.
CASSYSKWRRNYGYTF
TGTGCCAGCAGTTACTCGAAATGGCGCAGGAACTATGGCTACACCTTC
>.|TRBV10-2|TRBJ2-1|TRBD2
CASSAGRGENEQFF
TGCGCCAGCAGTGCCGGGCGGGGGGAAAATGAGCAGTTCTTC
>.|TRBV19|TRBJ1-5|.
CASRSGLSNQPQHF
TGTGCCAGTAGATCGGGTCTTAGCAATCAGCCCCAGCATTTT
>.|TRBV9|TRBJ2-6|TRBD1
CASSIPGTGGFGANVLTF
TGTGCCAGCAGCATCCCCGGGACAGGGGGCTTTGGGGCCAACGTCCTGACTTTC
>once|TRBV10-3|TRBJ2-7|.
CAISESASPGYEQYF
TGTGCCATCAGTGAGTCGGCCAGCCCCGGGTACGAGCAGTACTTC
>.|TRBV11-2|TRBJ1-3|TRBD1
CASSLRQGAGNTIYF
TGTGCCAGCAGCTTACGACAGGGGGCCGGAAACACCATATATTTT
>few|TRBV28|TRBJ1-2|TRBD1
CASADRGRWGYTF
TGTGCCAGCGCCGACAGGGGGCGCTGGGGCTACACCTTC
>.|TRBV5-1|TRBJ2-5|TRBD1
CASSFDRGETQYF
TGCGCCAGCAGCTTTGACAGGGGCGAGACCCAGTACTTC
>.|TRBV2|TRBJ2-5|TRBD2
CASSPGLAGGGQETQYF
TGTGCCAGCAGTCCGGGACTAGCGGGGGGGGGTCAAGAGACCCAGTACTTC
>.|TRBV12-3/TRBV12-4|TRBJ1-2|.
CASSYESGGYTF
TGTGCCAGCAGTTACGAGAGCGGGGGCTACACCTTC
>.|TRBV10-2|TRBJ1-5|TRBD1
CASSEARGNQPQHF
TGCGCCAGCAGTGAGGCCAGGGGGAATCAGCCCCAGCATTTT
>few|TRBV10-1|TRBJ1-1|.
CASSVGGPMNTEAFF
TGCGCCAGCAGTGTCGGGGGACCCATGAACACTGAAGCTTTCTTT
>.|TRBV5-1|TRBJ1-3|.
CASSLTPYSGNTIYF
TGCGCCAGCAGCTTGACACCTTACTCTGGAAACACCATATATTTT
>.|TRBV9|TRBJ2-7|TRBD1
CASSVGDRGYEQYF
TGTGCCAGCAGCGTAGGGGACAGGGGCTACGAGCAGTACTTC
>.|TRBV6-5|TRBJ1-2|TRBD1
CASSYSGQGSGRGYTF
TGTGCCAGCAGTTACTCTGGACAGGGGAGTGGACGAGGCTACACCTTC
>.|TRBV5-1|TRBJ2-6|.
CASSFPGESGANVLTF
TGCGCCAGCAGCTTCCCCGGTGAATCTGGGGCCAACGTCCTGACTTTC
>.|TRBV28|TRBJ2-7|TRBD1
CASSSGQGYEQYF
TGTGCCAGCAGTTCGGGACAGGGCTACGAGCAGTACTTC
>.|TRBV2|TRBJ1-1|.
CATRTAEAFF
TGTGCCACCCGGACAGCCGAAGCTTTCTTT
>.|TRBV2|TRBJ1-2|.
CASSLRPTGDGYTF
TGTGCCAGCAGTCTGAGGCCCACCGGAGATGGCTACACCTTC
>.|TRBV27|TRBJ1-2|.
CASSFEGAARYGYTF
TGTGCCAGCAGTTTTGAAGGAGCGGCTCGCTATGGCTACACCTTC
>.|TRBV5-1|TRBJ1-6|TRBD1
CASSLGQGGSPLHF
TGCGCCAGCAGCTTGGGACAGGGTGGGTCACCCCTCCACTTT
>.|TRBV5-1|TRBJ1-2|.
CASSLGQSSYGYTF
TGCGCCAGCAGCTTAGGACAGAGTTCCTATGGCTACACCTTC
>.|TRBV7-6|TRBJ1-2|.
CASSLEETGPKGYTF
TGTGCCAGCAGCTTAGAGGAGACGGGTCCCAAGGGCTACACCTTC